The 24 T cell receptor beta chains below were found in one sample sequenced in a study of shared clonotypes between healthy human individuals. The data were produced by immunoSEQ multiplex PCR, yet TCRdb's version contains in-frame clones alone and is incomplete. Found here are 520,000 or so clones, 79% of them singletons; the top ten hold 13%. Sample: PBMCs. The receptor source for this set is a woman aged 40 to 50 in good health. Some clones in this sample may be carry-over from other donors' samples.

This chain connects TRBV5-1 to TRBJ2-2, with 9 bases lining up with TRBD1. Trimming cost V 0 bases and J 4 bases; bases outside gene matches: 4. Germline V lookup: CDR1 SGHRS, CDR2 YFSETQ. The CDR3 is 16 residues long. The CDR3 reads CASSLADRGSTGELFF. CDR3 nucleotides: TGCGCCAGCAGCTTGGCGGACAGGGGAAGCACCGGGGAGCTGTTTTTT.

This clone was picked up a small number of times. The CDR3 loop reads CASSYNVGQGADEQFF. CDR3 nucleotides: TGTGCCAGCAGTTACAACGTGGGACAGGGGGCTGATGAGCAGTTCTTC. V gene TRBV6-6 combines with J gene TRBJ2-1, with TRBD1 matching over 12 bases. V dropped 2 bases and J dropped 8; count of bases not matched to a gene: 7. The CDR3 consists of 16 residues. Germline V lookup: CDR1 MNHNY, CDR2 SVGAGI (reference sequence).

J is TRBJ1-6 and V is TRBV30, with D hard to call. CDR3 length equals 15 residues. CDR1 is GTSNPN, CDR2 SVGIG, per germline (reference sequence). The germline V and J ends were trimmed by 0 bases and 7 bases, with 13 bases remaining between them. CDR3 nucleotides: TGTGCCTGGAGTGTACGGAACAGAGGAAATTCACCCCTCCACTTT. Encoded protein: CAWSVRNRGNSPLHF.

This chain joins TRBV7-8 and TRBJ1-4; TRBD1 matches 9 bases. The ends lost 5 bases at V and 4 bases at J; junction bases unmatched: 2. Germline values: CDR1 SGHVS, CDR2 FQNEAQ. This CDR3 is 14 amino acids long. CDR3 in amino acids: CASSVDRGNEKLFF. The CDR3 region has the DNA TGTGCCAGCAGCGTGGACAGGGGTAATGAAAAACTGTTTTTT.

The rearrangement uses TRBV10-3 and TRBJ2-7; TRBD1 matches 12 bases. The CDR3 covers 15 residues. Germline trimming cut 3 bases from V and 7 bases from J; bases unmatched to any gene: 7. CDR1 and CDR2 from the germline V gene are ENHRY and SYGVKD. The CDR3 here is CAISDPGQGAGEQYF. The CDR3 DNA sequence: TGTGCCATCAGTGATCCGGGACAGGGGGCCGGGGAGCAGTACTTC.

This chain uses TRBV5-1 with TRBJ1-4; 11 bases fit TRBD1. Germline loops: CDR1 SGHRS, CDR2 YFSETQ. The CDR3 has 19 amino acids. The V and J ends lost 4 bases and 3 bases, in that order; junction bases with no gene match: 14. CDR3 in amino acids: CASSPKGGQGVAANEKLFF. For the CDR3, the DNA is TGCGCCAGCAGCCCAAAGGGGGGACAGGGGGTCGCGGCTAATGAAAAACTGTTTTTT.

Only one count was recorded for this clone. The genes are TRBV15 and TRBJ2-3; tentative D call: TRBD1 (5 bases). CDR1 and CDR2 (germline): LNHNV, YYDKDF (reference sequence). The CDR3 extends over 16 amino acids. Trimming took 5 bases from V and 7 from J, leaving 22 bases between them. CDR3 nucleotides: TGTGCCACCAGCGTTCAACAGGTTCCAGCTACTAATACGCAGTATTTT. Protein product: CATSVQQVPATNTQYF. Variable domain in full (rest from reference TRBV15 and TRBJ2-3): DAMVIQNPRYQVTQFGKPVTLSCSQTLNHNVMYWYQQKSSQAPKLLFHYYDKDFNNEADTPDNFQSRRPNTSFCFLDIRSPGLGDTAMYLCATSVQQVPATNTQYFGPGTRLTVL.

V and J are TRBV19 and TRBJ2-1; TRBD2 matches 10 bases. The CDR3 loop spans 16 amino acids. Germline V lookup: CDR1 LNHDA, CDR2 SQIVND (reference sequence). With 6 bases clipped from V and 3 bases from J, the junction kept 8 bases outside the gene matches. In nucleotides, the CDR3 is TGTGCCAGTAGAGACCTAGCGGGAGATGTCTACAATGAGCAGTTCTTC. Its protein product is CASRDLAGDVYNEQFF.

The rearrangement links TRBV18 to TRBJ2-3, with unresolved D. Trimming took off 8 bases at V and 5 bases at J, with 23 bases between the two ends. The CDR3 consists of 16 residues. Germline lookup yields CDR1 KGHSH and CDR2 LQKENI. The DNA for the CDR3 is TGTGCCAGCACAACCTCGCAATTGAGCTGGGTAGATACGCAGTATTTT. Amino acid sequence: CASTTSQLSWVDTQYF.

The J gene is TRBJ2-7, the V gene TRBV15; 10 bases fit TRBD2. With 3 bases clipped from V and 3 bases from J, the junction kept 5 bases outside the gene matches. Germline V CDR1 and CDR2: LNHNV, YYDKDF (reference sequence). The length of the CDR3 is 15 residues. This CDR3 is CATSRLLAGVYEQYF. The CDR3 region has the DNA TGTGCCACCAGCAGGCTGCTAGCGGGAGTCTACGAGCAGTACTTC.

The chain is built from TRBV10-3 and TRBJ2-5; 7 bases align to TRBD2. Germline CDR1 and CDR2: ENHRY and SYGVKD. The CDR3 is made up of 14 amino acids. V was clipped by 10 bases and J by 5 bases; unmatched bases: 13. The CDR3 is CATRGDGGSETQYF. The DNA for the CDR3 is TGTGCCACCCGCGGCGACGGGGGGAGTGAGACCCAGTACTTC.

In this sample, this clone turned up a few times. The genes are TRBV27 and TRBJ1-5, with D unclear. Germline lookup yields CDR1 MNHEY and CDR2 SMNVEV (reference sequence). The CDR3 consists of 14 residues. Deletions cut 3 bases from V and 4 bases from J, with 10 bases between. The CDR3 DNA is TGTGCCAGCAGTTTTCGGGCAGGTAATCAGCCCCAGCATTTT. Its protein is CASSFRAGNQPQHF.

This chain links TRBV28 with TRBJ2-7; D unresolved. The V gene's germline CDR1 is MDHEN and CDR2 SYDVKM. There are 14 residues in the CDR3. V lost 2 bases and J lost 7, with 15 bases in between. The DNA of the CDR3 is TGTGCCAGCAGTTTAACGGCGGTCATTGGGGAGCAGTACTTC. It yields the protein CASSLTAVIGEQYF.

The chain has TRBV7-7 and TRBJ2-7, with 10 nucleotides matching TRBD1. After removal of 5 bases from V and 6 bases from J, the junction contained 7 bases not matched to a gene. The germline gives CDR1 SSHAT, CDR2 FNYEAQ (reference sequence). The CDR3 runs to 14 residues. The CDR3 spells CASSLGTGATEQYF. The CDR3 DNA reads TGTGCCAGCAGCCTGGGGACAGGGGCAACCGAGCAGTACTTC.

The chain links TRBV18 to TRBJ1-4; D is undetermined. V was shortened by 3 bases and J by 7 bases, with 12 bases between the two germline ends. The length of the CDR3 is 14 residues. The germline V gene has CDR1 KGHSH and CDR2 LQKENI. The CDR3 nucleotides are TGTGCCAGCTCACCCCGGAATGCGGGTGAAAAACTGTTTTTT. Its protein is CASSPRNAGEKLFF.

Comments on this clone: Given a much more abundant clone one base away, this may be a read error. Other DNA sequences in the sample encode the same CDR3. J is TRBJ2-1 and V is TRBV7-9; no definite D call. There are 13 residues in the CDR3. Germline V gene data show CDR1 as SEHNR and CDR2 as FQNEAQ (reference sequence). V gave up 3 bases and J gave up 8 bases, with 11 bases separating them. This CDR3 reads CASSLGGGDEQFF. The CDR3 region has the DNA TGTGCCAGCAGCTTGGGCGGTGGGGATGAGCAGTTCTTC.

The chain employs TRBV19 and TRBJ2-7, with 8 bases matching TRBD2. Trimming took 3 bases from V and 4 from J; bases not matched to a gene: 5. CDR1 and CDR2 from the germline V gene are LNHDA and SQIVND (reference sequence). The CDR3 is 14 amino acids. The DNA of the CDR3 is TGTGCCAGTAGTATTGCGGGGGGATCTTACGAGCAGTACTTC. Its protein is CASSIAGGSYEQYF.

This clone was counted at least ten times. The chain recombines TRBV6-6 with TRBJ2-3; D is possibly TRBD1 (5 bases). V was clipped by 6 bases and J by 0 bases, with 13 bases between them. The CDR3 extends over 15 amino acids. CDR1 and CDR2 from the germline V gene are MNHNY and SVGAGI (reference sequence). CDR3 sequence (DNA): TGTGCCAGCAGCCCAGGGTTGGGTAGCACAGATACGCAGTATTTT. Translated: CASSPGLGSTDTQYF.

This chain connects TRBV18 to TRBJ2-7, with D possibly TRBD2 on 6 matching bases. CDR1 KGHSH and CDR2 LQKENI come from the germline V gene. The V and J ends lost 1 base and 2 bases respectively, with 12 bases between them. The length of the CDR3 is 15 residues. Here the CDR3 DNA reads TGTGCCAGCTCACCACTGGAGGGAGCCGCCTACGAGCAGTACTTC. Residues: CASSPLEGAAYEQYF.

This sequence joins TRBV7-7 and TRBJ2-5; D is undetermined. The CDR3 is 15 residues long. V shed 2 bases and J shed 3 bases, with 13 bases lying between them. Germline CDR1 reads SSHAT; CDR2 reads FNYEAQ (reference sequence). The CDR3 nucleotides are TGTGCCAGCAGCTTACTTTCGGACGGAAAAGAGACCCAGTACTTC. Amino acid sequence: CASSLLSDGKETQYF. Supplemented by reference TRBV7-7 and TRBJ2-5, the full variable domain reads GAGVSQSPRYKVTKRGQDVTLRCDPISSHATLYWYQQALGQGPEFLTYFNYEAQPDKSGLPSDRFSAERPEGSISTLTIQRTEQRDSAMYRCASSLLSDGKETQYFGPGTRLLVL.

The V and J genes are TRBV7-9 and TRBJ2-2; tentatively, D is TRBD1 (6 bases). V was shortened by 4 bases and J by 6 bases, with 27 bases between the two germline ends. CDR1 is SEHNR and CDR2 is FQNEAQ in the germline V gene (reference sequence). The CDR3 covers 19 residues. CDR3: CASSSDQGPPMIIAGELFF. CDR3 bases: TGTGCCAGCAGCTCAGACCAGGGGCCCCCAATGATTATAGCCGGGGAGCTGTTTTTT.

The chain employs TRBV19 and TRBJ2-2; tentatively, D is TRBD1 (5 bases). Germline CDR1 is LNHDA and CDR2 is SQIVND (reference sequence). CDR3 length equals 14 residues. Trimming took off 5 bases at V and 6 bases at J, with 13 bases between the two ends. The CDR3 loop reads CASSGREGPGELFF. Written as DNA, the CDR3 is TGTGCCAGTAGTGGCAGGGAAGGCCCCGGGGAGCTGTTTTTT.

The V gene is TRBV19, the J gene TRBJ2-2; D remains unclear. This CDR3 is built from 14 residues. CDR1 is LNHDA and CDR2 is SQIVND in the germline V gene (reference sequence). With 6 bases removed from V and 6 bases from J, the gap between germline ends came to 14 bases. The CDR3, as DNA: TGTGCCAGTAGAAACCGAGGCAAAGCCGGGGAGCTGTTTTTT. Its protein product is CASRNRGKAGELFF.

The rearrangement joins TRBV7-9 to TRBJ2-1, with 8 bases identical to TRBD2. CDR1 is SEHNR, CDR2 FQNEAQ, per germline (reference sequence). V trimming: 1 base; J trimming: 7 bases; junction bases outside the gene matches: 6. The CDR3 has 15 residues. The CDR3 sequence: CASSLGAGDLNEQFF. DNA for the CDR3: TGTGCCAGCAGCTTAGGAGCGGGAGACTTGAATGAGCAGTTCTTC.